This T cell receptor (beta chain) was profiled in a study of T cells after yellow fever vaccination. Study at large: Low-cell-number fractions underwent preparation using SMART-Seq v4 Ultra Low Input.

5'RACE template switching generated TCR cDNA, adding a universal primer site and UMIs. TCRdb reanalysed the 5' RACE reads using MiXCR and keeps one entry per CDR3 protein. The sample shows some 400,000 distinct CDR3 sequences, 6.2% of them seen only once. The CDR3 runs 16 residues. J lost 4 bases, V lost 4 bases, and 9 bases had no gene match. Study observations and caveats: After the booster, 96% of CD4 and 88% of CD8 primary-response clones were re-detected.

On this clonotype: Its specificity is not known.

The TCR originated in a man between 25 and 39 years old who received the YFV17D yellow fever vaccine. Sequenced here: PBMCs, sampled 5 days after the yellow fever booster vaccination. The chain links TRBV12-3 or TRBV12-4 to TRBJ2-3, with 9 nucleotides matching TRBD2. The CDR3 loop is CASSSGLAFPSDTQYF. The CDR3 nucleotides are TGTGCCAGCAGTTCAGGACTAGCGTTTCCTTCAGATACGCAGTATTTT.